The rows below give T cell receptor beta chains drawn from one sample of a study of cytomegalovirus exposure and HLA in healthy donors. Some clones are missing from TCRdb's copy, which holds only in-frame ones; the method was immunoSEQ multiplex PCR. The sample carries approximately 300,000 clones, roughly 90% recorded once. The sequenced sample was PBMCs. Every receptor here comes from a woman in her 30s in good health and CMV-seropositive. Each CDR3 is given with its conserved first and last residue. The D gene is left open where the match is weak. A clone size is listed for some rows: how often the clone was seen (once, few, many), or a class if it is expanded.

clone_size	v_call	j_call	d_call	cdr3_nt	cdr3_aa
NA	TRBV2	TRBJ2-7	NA	TGTGCCAGCAGTGGGGGGGACCTTTACGAGCAGTACTTC	CASSGGDLYEQYF
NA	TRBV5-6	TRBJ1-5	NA	TGTGCCAGCAGCAGAAGACAGGAGAATCAGCCCCAGCATTTT	CASSRRQENQPQHF
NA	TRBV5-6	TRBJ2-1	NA	TGTGCCAGCAGCTTGAACGAGAATGAGCAGTTCTTC	CASSLNENEQFF
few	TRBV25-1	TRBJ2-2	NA	TGTGCCAGCAGTGAATTAGGTGGGGGCACCGGGGAGCTGTTTTTT	CASSELGGGTGELFF
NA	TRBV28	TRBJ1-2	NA	TGTGCCAGCAGCTCGGGACCCCAGGGCTACACCTTC	CASSSGPQGYTF
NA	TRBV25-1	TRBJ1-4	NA	TGTGCCAGCAGTGAGGCATCGGCAACTAATGAAAAACTGTTTTTT	CASSEASATNEKLFF
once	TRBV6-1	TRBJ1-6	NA	TGTGCCAGCCACACCCGGAGCTCACCCCTCCACTTT	CASHTRSSPLHF
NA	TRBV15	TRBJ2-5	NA	TGTGCCACCAGCAGAGATGCCTGGAAAGAGACCCAGTACTTC	CATSRDAWKETQYF
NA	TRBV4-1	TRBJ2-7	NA	TGCGCCAGCAGCCATCGGGGGGACAGCTACGAGCAGTACTTC	CASSHRGDSYEQYF
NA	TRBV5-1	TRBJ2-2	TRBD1	TGCGCCAGCACCCCAGCCGGGACAGGGGTAACCGGGGAGCTGTTTTTT	CASTPAGTGVTGELFF
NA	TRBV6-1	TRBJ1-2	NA	TGTGCCAGCAGGGGGCCTAACTATGGCTACACCTTC	CASRGPNYGYTF
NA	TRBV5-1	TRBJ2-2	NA	TGCGCCAGCAGCTTGGTTTCTAGTAAGACCGGGGAGCTGTTTTTT	CASSLVSSKTGELFF
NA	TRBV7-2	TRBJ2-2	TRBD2	TGTGCCAGCAGCTTAACTAGCGGGACCGGGGAGCTGTTTTTT	CASSLTSGTGELFF
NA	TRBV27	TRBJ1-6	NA	TGTGCCAGCAGTTTAAAGGGGGATTCACCCCTCCACTTT	CASSLKGDSPLHF
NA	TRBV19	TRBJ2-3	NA	TGTGCCAGTACCCCGCTGGGGGCCCCCACAGATACGCAGTATTTT	CASTPLGAPTDTQYF
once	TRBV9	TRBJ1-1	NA	TGTGCCAGCAGCTCGAGACAGGACAACACTGAAGCTTTCTTT	CASSSRQDNTEAFF
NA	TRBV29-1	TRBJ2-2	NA	TGCAGCGTTCTCCTACTAGTTAACACCGGGGAGCTGTTTTTT	CSVLLLVNTGELFF
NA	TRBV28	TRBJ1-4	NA	TGTGCCAGCAGTTTAGTGGGGGGGGCGGATGAAAAACTGTTTTTT	CASSLVGGADEKLFF
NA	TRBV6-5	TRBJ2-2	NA	TGTGCCAGCTGGACGAACACCGGGGAGCTGTTTTTT	CASWTNTGELFF
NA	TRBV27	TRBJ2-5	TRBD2	TGTGCCAGCAGTGTACGCCTGCTAGCGGGGCAAGAGACCCAGTACTTC	CASSVRLLAGQETQYF
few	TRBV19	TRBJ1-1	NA	TGTGCCAGTAGTATAGGACCCCTGAACACTGAAGCTTTCTTT	CASSIGPLNTEAFF
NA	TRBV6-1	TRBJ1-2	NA	TGTGCCAGCAGCGAAGGACAGACTTATGGCTACACCTTC	CASSEGQTYGYTF
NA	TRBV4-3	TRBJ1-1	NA	TGCGCCAGCAGCCAAGCGGCGGGGGCGCCGAACACTGAAGCTTTCTTT	CASSQAAGAPNTEAFF
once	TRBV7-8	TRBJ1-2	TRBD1	TGTGCCAGCAGCTTACCAACACAGGGGATCTATGGCTACACCTTC	CASSLPTQGIYGYTF
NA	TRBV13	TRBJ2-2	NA	TGTGCCAGCAGCTTAGCCGGGGAGCTGTTTTTT	CASSLAGELFF
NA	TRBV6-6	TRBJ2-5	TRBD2	TGTGCCAGCAGTTCTCGGCGGGAGAAACAAGAGACCCAGTACTTC	CASSSRREKQETQYF
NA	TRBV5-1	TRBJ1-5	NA	TGCGCCAGCAGCTTGGCCTCCGGGGGTCAGCCCCAGCATTTT	CASSLASGGQPQHF
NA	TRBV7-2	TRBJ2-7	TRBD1	TGTGCCAGCAGCTTCGGGACAGGGGGCTACGAGCAGTACTTC	CASSFGTGGYEQYF
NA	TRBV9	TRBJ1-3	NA	TGTGCCAGCAGTGGGCAGGGAGCCCCTGGAAACACCATATATTTT	CASSGQGAPGNTIYF
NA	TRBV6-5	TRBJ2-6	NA	TGTGCCAGCAGTTACTCGTGGGCTGGGGCCAACGTCCTGACTTTC	CASSYSWAGANVLTF
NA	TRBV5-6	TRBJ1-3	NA	TGTGCCAGCAGCTTTTGGAGACGAAACTCTGGAAACACCATATATTTT	CASSFWRRNSGNTIYF
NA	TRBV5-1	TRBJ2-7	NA	TGCGCCAGCAGCCACATGGACCCCTTCGAGCAGTACTTC	CASSHMDPFEQYF
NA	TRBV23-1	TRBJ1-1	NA	TGCGCCAGCAGTCAACGGAAGGGCGGTGAAGCTTTCTTT	CASSQRKGGEAFF
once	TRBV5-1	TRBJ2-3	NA	TGCGCCAGCAGCTTCGGGGGCGAGACTGGCACAGATACGCAGTATTTT	CASSFGGETGTDTQYF
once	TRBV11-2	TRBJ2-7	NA	TGTGCCAGCAGCTTAGGGCACGGGGTATACGAGCAGTACTTC	CASSLGHGVYEQYF